These T cell receptor beta chains were read from a single sample in a study of cytomegalovirus exposure and HLA in healthy donors. The table came from immunoSEQ multiplex PCR; TCRdb's copy has only in-frame clones and leaves some out. Here the sample spans some 83,000 clones, under 80% being singletons. Material for sequencing was PBMCs. These receptors were collected from a man in his 60s in good health and CMV-seronegative. The CDR3 runs from the conserved cysteine through the conserved F or W. The order of the fields is V gene, J gene, clone size, D gene, CDR3 protein, CDR3 DNA. D genes are given only for firm matches. For some rows the clone size is stated as once, few or many, or as a class when expanded; others skip it.

v_gene: TRBV14
j_gene: TRBJ2-1
abundance: NA
d_gene: TRBD2
CDR3aa: CASSQDNGPAGGRNNEQFF
CDR3nt: TGTGCCAGCAGCCAAGATAACGGACCAGCGGGGGGGAGAAACAATGAGCAGTTCTTC

v_gene: TRBV7-9
j_gene: TRBJ1-5
abundance: once
d_gene: NA
CDR3aa: CSSSTQGQPQHF
CDR3nt: TGTTCCAGCAGCACTCAGGGACAGCCCCAGCATTTT

v_gene: TRBV5-1
j_gene: TRBJ2-7
abundance: NA
d_gene: TRBD1
CDR3aa: CASSLGTGEGHEQYF
CDR3nt: TGCGCCAGCAGCCTGGGGACAGGGGAGGGTCACGAGCAGTACTTC

v_gene: TRBV4-2
j_gene: TRBJ1-6
abundance: NA
d_gene: NA
CDR3aa: CASSQVQEGSPLHF
CDR3nt: TGTGCCAGCAGCCAAGTTCAGGAGGGTTCACCCCTCCACTTT

v_gene: TRBV18
j_gene: TRBJ2-5
abundance: NA
d_gene: NA
CDR3aa: CASSPQPGASVTQYF
CDR3nt: TGTGCCAGCTCACCACAGCCAGGGGCCTCTGTGACCCAGTACTTC

v_gene: TRBV2
j_gene: TRBJ1-5
abundance: NA
d_gene: TRBD1
CDR3aa: CASKAGGGNQPQHF
CDR3nt: TGTGCCAGCAAGGCAGGGGGCGGCAATCAGCCCCAGCATTTT

v_gene: TRBV25-1
j_gene: TRBJ2-7
abundance: NA
d_gene: TRBD1
CDR3aa: CASKGDRALLEQYF
CDR3nt: TGTGCCAGCAAGGGGGACAGGGCTCTCCTGGAGCAGTACTTC

v_gene: TRBV11-2
j_gene: TRBJ2-7
abundance: few
d_gene: TRBD1
CDR3aa: CASSPGQPFHEQYF
CDR3nt: TGTGCCAGCAGCCCGGGACAGCCCTTCCACGAGCAGTACTTC

v_gene: TRBV7-6
j_gene: TRBJ1-3
abundance: NA
d_gene: NA
CDR3aa: CASSLVGLRADGGSGNTIYF
CDR3nt: TGTGCCAGCAGCTTAGTGGGGCTCCGGGCAGACGGCGGCTCTGGAAACACCATATATTTT

v_gene: TRBV6-6
j_gene: TRBJ2-7
abundance: NA
d_gene: NA
CDR3aa: CASKVGGVSYEQYF
CDR3nt: TGTGCCAGCAAAGTAGGGGGGGTCTCCTACGAGCAGTACTTC

v_gene: TRBV6-5
j_gene: TRBJ1-1
abundance: few
d_gene: NA
CDR3aa: CASSYEDRTIAEAFF
CDR3nt: TGTGCCAGCAGTTACGAGGACAGAACTATCGCTGAAGCTTTCTTT